These 28 T cell receptor beta chains originate from one sample sequenced in a study of blood T cells in healthy people across ages. For the second PCR, which ran for about 7 to 11 cycles, a sample-barcoded 5' primer and a J-beta primer mix were used. One entry per CDR3 protein results from TCRdb running MiXCR on the 5' RACE reads. The sample gives roughly 1,500,000 distinct CDR3 sequences, around 35% of which show up once; around 10% is in the top ten. The sequenced sample consisted of blood. The source is a woman in her twenties or thirties in good health.

The sample holds a few counts of this clonotype. The rearrangement links TRBV7-3 to TRBJ2-1; D call uncertain. The CDR3 spans 15 residues. The germline V gene has CDR1 SGHTA and CDR2 FQGTGA. Trimming cost V 1 base and J 9 bases, with 16 bases left between them. The CDR3 here is CASSLRFSTTGEQFF. The CDR3, as DNA: TGTGCCAGCAGCTTAAGATTCAGTACTACCGGTGAGCAGTTCTTC.

A note on this clonotype: Sequence at one end of the junction differs from germline and may be a read error. V usage is TRBV7-2 and J usage is TRBJ1-6; no clear D. The germline gives CDR1 SGHTA, CDR2 FQGNSA. The CDR3 covers 18 residues. This CDR3 reads CACSSLFGQRSYNSPLHF. CDR3 sequence (DNA): TGTGCCTGCAGCTCCCTCTTTGGGCAGCGCTCCTATAATTCACCCCTCCACTTT.

Notes on this clonotype: This sequence may be a read error, since a much larger clone differs from it by one base. The V call is TRBV12-3 or TRBV12-4, the J call TRBJ2-7; D call uncertain. The J call is doubtful: the DNA matches TRBJ2-1 better. The CDR3 runs to 13 residues. The CDR3 nucleotides read TGTGCCAGCAGGCAAACAGTAACCTACGAGCAGTTCTTC. It is translated as CASRQTVTYEQFF.

This clonotype was seen more than once but under ten times. The rearrangement joins TRBV7-9 to TRBJ2-1, with a tentative D call TRBD2 (6 bases). V was cut by 3 bases and J by 1 base, with 13 bases left in between. The CDR3 is 16 amino acids. Per the germline V gene, CDR1 is SEHNR and CDR2 is FQNEAQ (reference sequence). The CDR3 DNA follows: TGTGCCAGCAGCTTGGTATGGCGGGATTCCTACAATGAGCAGTTCTTC. This codes for CASSLVWRDSYNEQFF. Based on the CDR3 plus reference TRBV7-9 and TRBJ2-1, the full variable domain is DTGVSQNPRHKITKRGQNVTFRCDPISEHNRLYWYRQTLGQGPEFLTYFQNEAQLEKSRLLSDRFSAERPKGSFSTLEIQRTEQGDSAMYLCASSLVWRDSYNEQFFGPGTRLTVL.

The chain joins TRBV20-1 to TRBJ2-2; TRBD2 might be the D (5 bases). Germline loops: CDR1 DFQATT, CDR2 SNEGSKA (reference sequence). There are 14 residues in the CDR3. Deletions cut 3 bases from V and 5 bases from J, with 13 bases between. CDR3 protein: CSARDLARTGELFF. The CDR3 DNA reads as TGCAGTGCTAGGGATCTAGCCAGAACCGGGGAGCTGTTTTTT.

The V gene is TRBV11-3, the J gene TRBJ2-3, with 8 bases identical to TRBD2. V was pared by 5 bases and J by 4 bases, with 8 bases of the junction left unmatched. The CDR3 has 15 amino acids. Germline CDR1 is SGHNT and CDR2 is YENEEA. The DNA for the CDR3 is TGTGCCAGCAGCGACGGGGGGGGCCGGGCAGATACGCAGTATTTT. Encoded protein: CASSDGGGRADTQYF.

The V and J genes are TRBV6-1 and TRBJ2-1; 16 bases match TRBD2. Trimming cost V 4 bases and J 4 bases; bases outside gene matches: 4. The CDR3 is 17 residues long. Germline assignment: CDR1 MNHNS and CDR2 SASEGT. The CDR3 protein is CASSGGLAGGQYNEQFF. The CDR3 DNA sequence: TGTGCCAGCAGTGGGGGACTAGCGGGGGGGCAATACAATGAGCAGTTCTTC.

This rearrangement joins TRBV4-1 to TRBJ2-3; the match to TRBD2 covers 8 bases. The CDR3 has 16 residues. Germline CDR1 reads MGHRA; CDR2 reads YSYEKL. The trim removed 5 bases at V and 3 bases at J, leaving 10 bases unmatched. CDR3: CASSVAGGGTTDTQYF. DNA for the CDR3: TGCGCCAGCAGCGTGGCCGGCGGGGGGACGACAGATACGCAGTATTTT.

This clonotype appeared a single time. Germline and junction disagree at one end, which may indicate a read error. The rearrangement uses TRBV5-5 and TRBJ2-1; 7 bases align to TRBD2. In germline, CDR1 is SGHKS, CDR2 YYEKEE (reference sequence). The CDR3 runs to 14 residues. In DNA, the CDR3 is TGTGCCGGCAGGCGCCCGGGAGGAGGAAATGAGCAGTTCTTC. Protein sequence: CAGRRPGGGNEQFF.

This clonotype was recorded a few times. The V gene is TRBV29-1, the J gene TRBJ2-1; TRBD2 is a possible D gene (9 bases). CDR1 is SQVTM and CDR2 is ANQGSEA in the germline V gene. This CDR3 is 17 amino acids long. The V and J ends lost 8 bases and 3 bases respectively, with 26 bases between them. CDR3 amino acids: CSPYGTSRGLIYNEQFF. CDR3 coding DNA: TGCAGCCCCTACGGGACTAGCAGGGGGCTAATCTACAATGAGCAGTTCTTC.

This clonotype was recorded many times. This chain joins TRBV4-1 and TRBJ1-4; D perhaps matches TRBD1 (6 bases). Germline loops: CDR1 MGHRA, CDR2 YSYEKL. The CDR3 has 13 residues. The V gene lost 7 bases and the J gene lost 5 bases, with 11 bases spanning the gap. The CDR3 DNA follows: TGCGCCAGCAAGGGGGGAGTCAATGAAAAACTGTTTTTT. Translated, it gives CASKGGVNEKLFF.

This clonotype has just a few counts. CDR3 region: CSARWTGWGTEAFF. The CDR3 coding sequence is TGCAGTGCTAGATGGACAGGGTGGGGCACTGAAGCTTTCTTT. The chain links TRBV20-1 to TRBJ1-1; TRBD1 agrees at 8 bases. With 2 bases clipped from V and 4 bases from J, the junction kept 6 bases outside the gene matches. This CDR3 spans 14 amino acids. The germline V gene has CDR1 DFQATT and CDR2 SNEGSKA (reference sequence).

This clonotype showed up many times. The chain links TRBV5-5 to TRBJ2-5; 8 nucleotides match TRBD1. Germline-derived CDR1 and CDR2 are SGHKS and YYEKEE (reference sequence). The CDR3 length is 14 residues. J was trimmed by 0 bases and V by 5 bases; bases with no gene match: 3. This chain's CDR3 is CASRTGGNQETQYF. Written as DNA, the CDR3 is TGTGCCAGCAGAACAGGGGGGAACCAAGAGACCCAGTACTTC.

This clonotype turned up a few times. V is TRBV6-6 and J is TRBJ2-4; no clear D. The J call is uncertain, as TRBJ2-7 better fits the DNA end. This CDR3 spans 14 amino acids. CDR1 MNHNY and CDR2 SVGAGI come from the germline V gene (reference sequence). In DNA, the CDR3 is TGTGCCAGCAGTATTGACGGGCCCGCCTACGAGCAGTACTTC. It encodes CASSIDGPAYEQYF.

This chain uses TRBV7-9 with TRBJ1-2, with a possible D match to TRBD1 (5 bases). Trimming took off 0 bases at V and 7 bases at J, with 12 bases between the two ends. Germline values: CDR1 SEHNR, CDR2 FQNEAQ (reference sequence). The length of the CDR3 is 14 residues. The CDR3 spells CASSLAAGRGGYTF. CDR3 DNA sequence: TGTGCCAGCAGCTTAGCCGCAGGGCGGGGTGGCTACACCTTC.

The chain couples TRBV25-1 to TRBJ2-3; D may correspond to TRBD1 or TRBD2 (5 bases each). CDR1 is MGHDK and CDR2 is SYGVNS in the germline V gene. The V end lost 0 bases, the J end lost 6 bases, and 10 bases lay between the germline ends. CDR3 length equals 14 residues. CDR3 nucleotides: TGTGCCAGCAGTGAATATGACGGGGCGGATACGCAGTATTTT. Its translation is CASSEYDGADTQYF. The full variable domain, completed using reference TRBV25-1 and TRBJ2-3, is EADIYQTPRYLVIGTGKKITLECSQTMGHDKMYWYQQDPGMELHLIHYSYGVNSTEKGDLSSESTVSRIRTEHFPLTLESARPSHTSQYLCASSEYDGADTQYFGPGTRLTVL.

This clonotype has just a few counts. This rearrangement joins TRBV12-3 or TRBV12-4 to TRBJ1-5; D gene ambiguous. V was trimmed by 7 bases and J by 2 bases, leaving 12 bases between them. This CDR3 has 14 residues. CDR3 sequence reads: CASTKGQRNQPQHF. CDR3 nucleotide sequence: TGTGCCAGCACTAAGGGCCAGCGCAATCAGCCCCAGCATTTT.

V and J are TRBV5-1 and TRBJ1-1; D is possibly TRBD1 (5 bases). The CDR3 totals 15 residues. Germline V gene data show CDR1 as SGHRS and CDR2 as YFSETQ. The ends were cut back, 0 bases at V and 4 bases at J, with 13 bases in the middle. CDR3 in DNA: TGCGCCAGCAGCTTGGCGGTGGACACGAGCACTGAAGCTTTCTTT. As protein: CASSLAVDTSTEAFF. Drawing the rest from reference TRBV5-1 and TRBJ1-1, the complete variable domain is KAGVTQTPRYLIKTRGQQVTLSCSPISGHRSVSWYQQTPGQGLQFLFEYFSETQRNKGNFPGRFSGRQFSNSRSEMNVSTLELGDSALYLCASSLAVDTSTEAFFGQGTRLTVV.

The table lists this clonotype with a few counts. This rearrangement joins TRBV29-1 to TRBJ1-4, with 8 bases that match TRBD1. Per germline, CDR1 SQVTM and CDR2 ANQGSEA. The V and J ends lost 6 bases and 5 bases, in that order; junction bases with no gene match: 5. The CDR3 is 13 amino acids. The CDR3, as DNA: TGCAGCGTAAGACAGGGGTGGAATGAAAAACTGTTTTTT. Residues: CSVRQGWNEKLFF.

The chain couples TRBV6-5 to TRBJ2-7; D perhaps matches TRBD1 (5 bases). Between the trimmed V and J ends, which lost 11 bases and 6 bases, there was a span of 14 bases. CDR1 is MNHEY, CDR2 SVGAGI, per germline. This CDR3 has 11 residues. The CDR3 DNA sequence: TGTGCCTCCCGACAGTACTCCGAGCAGTACTTC. Translating it yields CASRQYSEQYF.

V gene TRBV6-5 combines with J gene TRBJ1-1; D gene ambiguous. Trimming took 4 bases from V and 1 from J, leaving 13 bases between them. CDR3 length equals 15 residues. Germline lookup yields CDR1 MNHEY and CDR2 SVGAGI. The CDR3 bases are TGTGCCAGCAGTTCCCGGGCAGAGACGAACACTGAAGCTTTCTTT. Its translation is CASSSRAETNTEAFF.

This clonotype has at least ten counts. V is TRBV12-3 or TRBV12-4 and J is TRBJ1-1; D unclear. The V and J ends lost 7 bases and 1 base respectively, with 10 bases between them. This CDR3 region has 13 residues. For the CDR3, the DNA is TGTGCCAGCACCCCAGCTGGGAACACTGAAGCTTTCTTT. Its protein is CASTPAGNTEAFF.

The gene calls are TRBV4-1 and TRBJ1-5; D is ambiguous. Germline V gene lookup returns CDR1 MGHRA and CDR2 YSYEKL. The CDR3 is 16 amino acids. V was cut by 4 bases and J by 2 bases, with 15 bases left in between. The CDR3 DNA reads TGCGCCAGCAGCCCCATGGGTAATCCGGGCAATCAGCCCCAGCATTTT. This codes for CASSPMGNPGNQPQHF.

This clonotype was observed a few times. The J gene is TRBJ1-2, the V gene TRBV12-3 or TRBV12-4; D is undetermined. The CDR3 has 15 amino acids. The V end was cut by 3 bases, the J end by 0 bases, with 11 bases between. Written as DNA, the CDR3 is TGTGCCAGCAGTTTTAGGGTGACGGCTAACTATGGCTACACCTTC. Protein: CASSFRVTANYGYTF.

At least ten counts were recorded for this clonotype. The rearrangement links TRBV9 to TRBJ2-5; 8 nucleotides align to TRBD2. This CDR3 has 15 residues. Germline CDR1 SGDLS, CDR2 YYNGEE. Unmatched junction bases numbered 3, after V lost 0 bases and J lost 2 bases. The CDR3 DNA follows: TGTGCCAGCAGCGTAGCGGGGGGGCGGCAAGAGACCCAGTACTTC. This codes for CASSVAGGRQETQYF.

The chain joins TRBV10-3 to TRBJ2-3; D gene unclear. Trimming took 6 bases from V and 0 from J, leaving 7 bases between them. The germline V gene encodes CDR1 ENHRY and CDR2 SYGVKD. This CDR3 is built from 13 residues. CDR3 residues: CAIRALSTDTQYF. The CDR3 DNA reads TGTGCCATCAGGGCGCTTAGCACAGATACGCAGTATTTT.

The chain combines TRBV15 with TRBJ2-3, with TRBD1 as a possible D gene (6 bases). The CDR3 is 15 residues long. V lost 1 base, J lost 0 bases, and 8 bases lay in between. Germline V gives CDR1 LNHNV, CDR2 YYDKDF (reference sequence). In nucleotides, the CDR3 is TGTGCCACCAGCAGAGTCAGGGGAAGCACAGATACGCAGTATTTT. It translates to CATSRVRGSTDTQYF. Together with reference TRBV15 and TRBJ2-3, the CDR3 gives the full variable domain: DAMVIQNPRYQVTQFGKPVTLSCSQTLNHNVMYWYQQKSSQAPKLLFHYYDKDFNNEADTPDNFQSRRPNTSFCFLDIRSPGLGDTAMYLCATSRVRGSTDTQYFGPGTRLTVL.

The genes are TRBV5-1 and TRBJ2-1; 12 bases agree with TRBD2. The germline CDR1 and CDR2 sequences are SGHRS and YFSETQ. The V and J ends lost 4 bases and 3 bases, in that order; junction bases with no gene match: 11. The CDR3 totals 18 residues. Here the CDR3 DNA reads TGCGCCAGCAGCCCGGGACTAGCGGGCCTATTAAACTACAATGAGCAGTTCTTC. Translated: CASSPGLAGLLNYNEQFF.